The subject of this entry is one T cell receptor beta chain. V trimming: 0 bases; J trimming: 3 bases; junction bases outside the gene matches: 6. CDR3 length: 17 amino acids. Germline lookup yields CDR1 SGHDN and CDR2 FVKESK. Original handling: Estimates of nucleated cell counts were drawn from the amplification of reference gene primers. Assay: immunoSEQ multiplex PCR; the TCRdb copy retains only in-frame clones and omits some. The V and J calls and clone size were taken over from that table, and D and trimming were inferred from the DNA. The data hold about 110,000 clones, with roughly nine tenths observed a single time. This entry belongs to a study of blood T cell repertoires in COVID-19. On the study more broadly: The study drew acute and convalescent COVID-19 samples from the United States, Italy and Spain. Sources were T cells, B-cell-depleted T cells, or PBMCs; the material itself was cDNA or gDNA.

This chain joins TRBV14 and TRBJ2-2, with 8 bases identical to TRBD2. The sample was peripheral blood. The clonotype comes from a man aged 40-49 years with active or convalescent COVID-19. The chain's CDR3 is CASSQESLAGYTGELFF. The CDR3 DNA follows: TGTGCCAGCAGCCAAGAGTCGCTAGCGGGTTACACCGGGGAGCTGTTTTTT. The complete variable domain, with remaining parts taken from reference TRBV14 and TRBJ2-2, reads EAGVTQFPSHSVIEKGQTVTLRCDPISGHDNLYWYRRVMGKEIKFLLHFVKESKQDESGMPNNRFLAERTGGTYSTLKVQPAELEDSGVYFCASSQESLAGYTGELFFGEGSRLTVL.